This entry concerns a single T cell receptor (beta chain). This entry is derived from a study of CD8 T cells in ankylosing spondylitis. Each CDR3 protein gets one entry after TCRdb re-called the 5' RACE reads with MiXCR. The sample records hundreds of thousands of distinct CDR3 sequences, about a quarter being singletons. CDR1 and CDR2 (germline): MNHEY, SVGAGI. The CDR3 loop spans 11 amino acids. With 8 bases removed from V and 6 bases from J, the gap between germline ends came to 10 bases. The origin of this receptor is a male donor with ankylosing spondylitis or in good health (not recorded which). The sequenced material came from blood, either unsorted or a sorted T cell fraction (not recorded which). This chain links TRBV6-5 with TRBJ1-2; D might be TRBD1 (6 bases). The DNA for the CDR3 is TGTGCCAGCCGGAGGGGGAATGGCTACACCTTC. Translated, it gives CASRRGNGYTF.